These T cell receptor beta chains were read from a single sample in a study of shared clonotypes between healthy human individuals. TCRdb's copy holds only in-frame clones and misses some; the assay was immunoSEQ multiplex PCR. The repertoire includes about 2 million clones, 85% to 95% of them detected once, and 0.1% to 0.15% sits in the top ten. Sequencing was carried out using naive CD4+ T cells sorted from blood. The receptor source for this set is a man aged 18 to 30 in good health. Both conserved end residues are part of each CDR3. The D gene is left open where the match is weak. Some rows have no size entry. The others give once, few or many, or a class for an expanded clone.

j_call clone_size d_call v_call cdr3_aa cdr3_nt
TRBJ2-5 - - TRBV6-1 CASRKQLQETQYF TGTGCCAGCAGAAAACAGCTTCAAGAGACCCAGTACTTC
TRBJ1-6 - - TRBV6-1 CASSEASRINSPLHF TGTGCCAGCAGTGAAGCTAGCAGGATCAATTCACCCCTCCACTTT
TRBJ1-1 - - TRBV27 CASTPAGQNTEAFF TGTGCCAGCACCCCAGCCGGGCAGAACACTGAAGCTTTCTTT
TRBJ1-6 once TRBD1 TRBV30 CAWSVQGGNSPLHF TGTGCCTGGAGTGTCCAGGGGGGCAATTCACCCCTCCACTTT
TRBJ2-2 - - TRBV2 CASKEGPGTGELFF TGTGCCAGCAAAGAGGGGCCGGGCACCGGGGAGCTGTTTTTT
TRBJ1-1 once - TRBV10-2 CASSEQWPTEAFF TGCGCCAGCAGTGAGCAGTGGCCCACTGAAGCTTTCTTT
TRBJ2-3 - - TRBV18 CASSPQVSTDTQYF TGTGCCAGCTCACCCCAGGTTAGCACAGATACGCAGTATTTT
TRBJ2-5 - - TRBV5-1 CASSRDGQETQYF TGCGCCAGCAGCCGGGACGGACAAGAGACCCAGTACTTC
TRBJ1-1 - - TRBV5-4 CASSLAAANTEAFF TGTGCCAGCAGCTTGGCCGCGGCGAACACTGAAGCTTTCTTT
TRBJ2-7 - - TRBV19 CASSITPAYEQYF TGTGCCAGTAGTATAACTCCCGCCTACGAGCAGTACTTC
TRBJ2-7 - TRBD2 TRBV5-6 CASSLDSGGSYEQYF TGTGCCAGCAGCTTGGATAGCGGGGGCTCCTACGAGCAGTACTTC
TRBJ2-7 few TRBD2 TRBV14 CASSQDVAGRAWEQYF TGTGCCAGCAGCCAAGATGTGGCCGGGAGGGCCTGGGAGCAGTACTTC
TRBJ1-4 - - TRBV13 CASSFRAEKLFF TGTGCCAGCAGCTTCCGGGCTGAAAAACTGTTTTTT
TRBJ1-1 - - TRBV18 CASSGKEGTEAFF TGTGCCAGCTCCGGAAAAGAAGGCACTGAAGCTTTCTTT
TRBJ1-2 - - TRBV19 CASSPYDRPGYTF TGTGCCAGTAGTCCCTATGACAGACCCGGCTACACCTTC
TRBJ1-1 - TRBD1 TRBV15 CATSRRQGATTEAFF TGTGCCACCAGCCGCAGACAGGGAGCGACCACTGAAGCTTTCTTT
TRBJ2-5 once - TRBV2 CASSELEGETQYF TGTGCCAGCAGTGAGTTGGAGGGAGAGACCCAGTACTTC
TRBJ1-2 - TRBD1 TRBV6-1 CASNPGRAGGYGYTF TGTGCCAGCAATCCGGGTCGGGCAGGGGGCTATGGCTACACCTTC
TRBJ1-1 - - TRBV5-1 CASSQGLTMNTEAFF TGCGCCAGCAGCCAGGGACTCACCATGAACACTGAAGCTTTCTTT
TRBJ2-7 - TRBD1 TRBV27 CASSFSQGAGYEQYF TGTGCCAGCAGTTTCTCTCAGGGGGCCGGGTACGAGCAGTACTTC
TRBJ2-5 - TRBD2 TRBV10-2 CASSEAGPQYF TGCGCCAGCAGTGAAGCGGGGCCCCAGTACTTC
TRBJ2-7 - - TRBV11-2 CASSLALSSYEQYF TGTGCCAGCAGCTTAGCGCTTAGCTCCTACGAGCAGTACTTC
TRBJ2-1 - TRBD2 TRBV5-1 CASSLVGTSVYNEQFF TGCGCCAGCAGCTTGGTTGGGACTAGCGTTTACAATGAGCAGTTCTTC
TRBJ2-2 - - TRBV18 CASSPSWRNTGELFF TGTGCCAGCTCACCATCCTGGCGGAACACCGGGGAGCTGTTTTTT
TRBJ1-6 - - TRBV18 CASSPQGSYNSPLHF TGTGCCAGCTCACCACAGGGGTCCTATAATTCACCCCTCCACTTT
TRBJ2-7 - - TRBV27 CASSLSAGGAGEQYF TGTGCCAGCAGTTTATCGGCAGGGGGGGCAGGCGAGCAGTACTTC
TRBJ2-5 - - TRBV5-1 CASATGDTTFQETQYF TGCGCCAGCGCAACAGGCGACACTACCTTTCAAGAGACCCAGTACTTC
TRBJ2-7 - TRBD1 TRBV9 CASSVATGQDYEQYF TGTGCCAGCAGCGTAGCGACGGGACAGGACTACGAGCAGTACTTC
TRBJ2-1 - TRBD2 TRBV11-2 CASSHLAGGPNEQFF TGTGCCAGCAGCCACCTAGCGGGGGGGCCTAATGAGCAGTTCTTC
TRBJ2-3 - TRBD1 TRBV15 CATSAQTGESADTQYF TGTGCCACCAGCGCTCAAACAGGGGAGTCGGCAGATACGCAGTATTTT
TRBJ1-1 - - TRBV30 CAWRAGQLIGAAFF TGTGCCTGGAGAGCAGGGCAGCTAATAGGAGCGGCTTTCTTT
TRBJ2-3 - - TRBV4-3 CASSQGGRSDTQYF TGCGCCAGCAGCCAAGGTGGTCGGTCGGATACGCAGTATTTT
TRBJ2-6 once - TRBV9 CASSPTGSGANVLTF TGTGCCAGCAGCCCAACAGGGTCTGGGGCCAACGTCCTGACTTTC
TRBJ2-7 - - TRBV2 CASSGSSKNEQYF TGTGCCAGCAGTGGTAGTAGTAAGAACGAGCAGTACTTC
TRBJ1-6 - TRBD1 TRBV28 CASSPGQGTYNSPLHF TGTGCCAGCAGTCCGGGACAGGGCACCTATAATTCACCCCTCCACTTT
TRBJ1-5 - TRBD1 TRBV7-8 CASSLDRGGQPQHF TGTGCCAGCAGCTTAGACAGGGGAGGTCAGCCCCAGCATTTT
TRBJ1-3 - - TRBV6-5 CASSYRTGSSGNTIYF TGTGCCAGCAGTTACCGGACGGGTAGCTCTGGAAACACCATATATTTT
TRBJ1-2 few - TRBV6-1 CASTSSGFGGYTF TGTGCCAGCACTTCTTCAGGGTTTGGGGGCTACACCTTC
TRBJ2-1 - TRBD1 TRBV5-6 CASGSRDRSNEQFF TGTGCCAGCGGGAGCCGGGACAGGTCCAATGAGCAGTTCTTC
TRBJ1-2 once - TRBV18 CASSPRADSTGGYTF TGTGCCAGCTCCCCCAGAGCAGACTCAACGGGGGGCTACACCTTC
TRBJ1-1 - - TRBV15 CATSRDMGITEAFF TGTGCCACCAGCAGAGATATGGGGATCACTGAAGCTTTCTTT
TRBJ2-3 - TRBD1 TRBV29-1 CSVGTGTDTQYF TGCAGCGTGGGGACAGGGACAGATACGCAGTATTTT
TRBJ1-1 - - TRBV29-1 CSYSYPGKSMNTEAFF TGCAGCTATTCCTACCCAGGGAAATCCATGAACACTGAAGCTTTCTTT
TRBJ1-5 - TRBD1 TRBV2 CASRWGQENQPQHF TGTGCCAGCAGATGGGGACAGGAAAATCAGCCCCAGCATTTT
TRBJ1-2 - TRBD1 TRBV14 CASSPATGFGYTF TGTGCCAGCAGCCCCGCGACAGGGTTTGGCTACACCTTC
TRBJ2-7 - TRBD1 TRBV28 CASSPRQGWFNEQYF TGTGCCAGCAGTCCTCGACAGGGGTGGTTCAACGAGCAGTACTTC
TRBJ2-7 few TRBD1 TRBV6-1 CASGQGGNEQYF TGTGCCAGCGGACAGGGAGGCAACGAGCAGTACTTC
TRBJ2-7 - - TRBV11-2 CASSLVDLEQYF TGTGCCAGCAGCTTAGTTGATCTGGAGCAGTACTTC
TRBJ1-4 - TRBD1 TRBV5-1 CASSFTGGGEEKLFF TGCGCCAGCAGCTTTACAGGGGGCGGAGAAGAAAAACTGTTTTTT
TRBJ1-2 - - TRBV19 CASRKERGMHGYTF TGTGCCAGTAGGAAAGAGAGAGGGATGCATGGCTACACCTTC
TRBJ2-1 - - TRBV29-1 CSVEEGLTTQFF TGCAGCGTTGAAGAGGGACTCACCACTCAGTTCTTC
TRBJ2-3 - - TRBV5-4 CASSLAGLDTQYF TGTGCCAGCAGCTTGGCAGGGCTAGATACGCAGTATTTT
TRBJ2-7 - TRBD2 TRBV4-1 CASSLTAGEQYF TGCGCCAGCAGCCTCACAGCGGGAGAGCAGTACTTC
TRBJ1-4 - TRBD1 TRBV19 CASSKTGGNEKLFF TGTGCCAGTAGTAAGACAGGGGGGAATGAAAAACTGTTTTTT
TRBJ2-7 - - TRBV21-1 CASSKGTVYEQYF TGTGCCAGCAGCAAAGGAACGGTCTACGAGCAGTACTTC
TRBJ2-3 - TRBD2 TRBV18 CASSHSSGRTDTQYF TGTGCCAGCTCACATTCTAGCGGGAGAACAGATACGCAGTATTTT
TRBJ2-7 - TRBD1 TRBV27 CARGPTGCNEQYF TGTGCCAGGGGCCCGACAGGGTGTAACGAGCAGTACTTC